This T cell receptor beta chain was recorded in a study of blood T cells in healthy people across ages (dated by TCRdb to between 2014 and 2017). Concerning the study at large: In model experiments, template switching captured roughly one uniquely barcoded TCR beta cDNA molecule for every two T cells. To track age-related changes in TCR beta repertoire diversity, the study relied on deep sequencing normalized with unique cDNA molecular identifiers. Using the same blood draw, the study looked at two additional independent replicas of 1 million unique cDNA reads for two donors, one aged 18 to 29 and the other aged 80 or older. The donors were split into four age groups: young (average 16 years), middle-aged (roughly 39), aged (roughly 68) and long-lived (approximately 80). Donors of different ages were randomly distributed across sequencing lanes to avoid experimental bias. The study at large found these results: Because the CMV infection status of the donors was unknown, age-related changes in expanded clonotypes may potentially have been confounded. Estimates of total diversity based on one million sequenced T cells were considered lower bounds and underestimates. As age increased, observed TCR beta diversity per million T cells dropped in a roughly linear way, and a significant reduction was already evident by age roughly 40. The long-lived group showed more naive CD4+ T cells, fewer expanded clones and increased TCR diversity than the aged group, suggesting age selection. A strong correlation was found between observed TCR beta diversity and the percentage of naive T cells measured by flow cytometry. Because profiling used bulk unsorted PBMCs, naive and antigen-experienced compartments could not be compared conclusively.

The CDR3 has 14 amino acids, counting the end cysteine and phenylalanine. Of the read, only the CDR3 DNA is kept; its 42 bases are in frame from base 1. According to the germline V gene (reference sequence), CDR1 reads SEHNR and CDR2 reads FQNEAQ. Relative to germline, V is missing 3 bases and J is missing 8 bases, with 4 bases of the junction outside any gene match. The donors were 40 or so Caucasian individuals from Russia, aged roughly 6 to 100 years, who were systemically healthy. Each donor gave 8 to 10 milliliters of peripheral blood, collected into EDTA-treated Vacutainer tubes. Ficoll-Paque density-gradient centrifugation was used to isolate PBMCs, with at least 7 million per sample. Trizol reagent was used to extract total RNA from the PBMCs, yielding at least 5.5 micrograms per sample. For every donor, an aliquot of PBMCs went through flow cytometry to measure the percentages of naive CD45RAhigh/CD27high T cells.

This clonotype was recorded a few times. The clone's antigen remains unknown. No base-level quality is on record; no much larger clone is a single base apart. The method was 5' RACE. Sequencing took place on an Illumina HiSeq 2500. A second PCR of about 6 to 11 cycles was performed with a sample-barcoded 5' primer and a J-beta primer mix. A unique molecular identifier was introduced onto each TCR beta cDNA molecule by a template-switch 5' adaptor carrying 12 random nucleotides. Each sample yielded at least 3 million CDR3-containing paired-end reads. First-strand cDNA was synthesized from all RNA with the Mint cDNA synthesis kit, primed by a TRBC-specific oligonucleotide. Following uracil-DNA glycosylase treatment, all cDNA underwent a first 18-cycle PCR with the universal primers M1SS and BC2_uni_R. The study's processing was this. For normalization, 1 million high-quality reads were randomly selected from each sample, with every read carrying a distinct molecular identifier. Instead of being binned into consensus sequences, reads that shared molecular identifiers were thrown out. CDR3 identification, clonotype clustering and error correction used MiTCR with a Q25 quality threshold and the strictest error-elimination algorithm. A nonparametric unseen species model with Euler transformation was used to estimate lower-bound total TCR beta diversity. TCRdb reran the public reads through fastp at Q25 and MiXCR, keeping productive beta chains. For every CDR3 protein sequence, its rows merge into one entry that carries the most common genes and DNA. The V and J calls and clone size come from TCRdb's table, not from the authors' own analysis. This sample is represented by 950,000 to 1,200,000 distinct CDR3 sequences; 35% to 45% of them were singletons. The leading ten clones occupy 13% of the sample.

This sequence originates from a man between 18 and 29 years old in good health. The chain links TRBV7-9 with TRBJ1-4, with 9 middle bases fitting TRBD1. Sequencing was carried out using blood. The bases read TGTGCCAGCAGCTTCCGGACAGGGGACGAAAAACTGTTTTTT. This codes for CASSFRTGDEKLFF.